These 28 T cell receptor beta chains share one sample of origin, sequenced in a study of T cell repertoires in cytomegalovirus infection. Which antigens these TCRs recognize remains unknown. One entry per CDR3 protein, called by TCRdb with MiXCR from the reads. The sample lists fewer than 65,000 distinct CDR3 sequences, roughly a fifth seen once, with 26% in the top ten. The sequencing used CD8+ T cells from cultured PBMCs, collected from culture after CMV antigen stimulation. These receptors all come from a human donor in good health (CMV status not recorded). Some clones in this sample may be carry-over from other donors' samples.

This chain links TRBV7-6 with TRBJ2-3; TRBD1 matches at 10 bases. V gave up 2 bases and J gave up 6 bases; unmatched junction bases: 11. Germline assignment: CDR1 SGHVS and CDR2 FNYEAQ. The CDR3 extends over 17 amino acids. CDR3 protein: CASSLYPRQGAADTQYF. The CDR3 nucleotides read TGTGCCAGCAGCTTATACCCCAGACAGGGGGCAGCGGATACGCAGTATTTT.

The CDR3 DNA reads TGCGCCAGCAGCCAAAGCCGCGCTGGGGGCACTGAAGCTTTCTTT. As protein: CASSQSRAGGTEAFF. The V gene is TRBV4-1, the J gene TRBJ1-1, with a possible D match to TRBD1 (5 bases). The CDR3 has 15 residues. Germline V gene data show CDR1 as MGHRA and CDR2 as YSYEKL. V gave up 2 bases and J gave up 4 bases, with 14 bases separating them.

The V call is TRBV24-1, the J call TRBJ2-1; D is undetermined. Germline V gene lookup returns CDR1 KGHDR and CDR2 SFDVKD. Trimming removed 4 bases from V and 0 bases from J, with 9 bases in between. The CDR3 consists of 15 residues. The CDR3 spells CATSEPGYSYNEQFF. In nucleotides, the CDR3 is TGTGCCACCAGTGAACCGGGTTACTCCTACAATGAGCAGTTCTTC.

This clonotype has a handful of counts. The chain has TRBV27 and TRBJ2-3; D is possibly TRBD2 (6 bases). In germline, CDR1 is MNHEY, CDR2 SMNVEV (reference sequence). The CDR3 has 12 amino acids. Trimming took 10 bases from V and 8 from J, leaving 16 bases between them. As DNA, the CDR3 is TGTGCCACTGGGAGGACCTCTGGTACGCAGTATTTT. It codes for CATGRTSGTQYF.

The V and J genes are TRBV19 and TRBJ1-1, with 7 bases aligning to TRBD1. This CDR3 is built from 13 residues. CDR1 is LNHDA, CDR2 SQIVND, per germline (reference sequence). The J segment lost 7 bases and the V segment lost 5 bases, leaving 7 bases of the junction unmatched. CDR3 sequence (DNA): TGTGCCAGTAGTCCCCAACAGGGGTATGAAGCTTTCTTT. This encodes CASSPQQGYEAFF.

The gene calls are TRBV9 and TRBJ2-1; TRBD2 agrees at 7 bases. Germline values: CDR1 SGDLS, CDR2 YYNGEE. This CDR3 is 14 amino acids long. The ends lost 4 bases at V and 9 bases at J; junction bases unmatched: 10. The CDR3: CASSPSPSGSEQFF. CDR3 nucleotide sequence: TGTGCCAGCAGCCCCTCTCCTAGCGGAAGTGAGCAGTTCTTC.

In this sample, this clonotype turned up a few times. The chain carries TRBV5-1 and TRBJ2-1, with 8 bases that match TRBD2. V was pared by 1 base and J by 3 bases, with 9 bases of the junction left unmatched. The CDR3 has 17 residues. Germline-derived CDR1 and CDR2 are SGHRS and YFSETQ. The CDR3: CASSLKSGGTIYNEQFF. The CDR3 coding sequence is TGCGCCAGCAGCTTGAAAAGCGGGGGAACAATCTACAATGAGCAGTTCTTC. Full variable domain (outside the CDR3, taken from reference TRBV5-1 and TRBJ2-1): KAGVTQTPRYLIKTRGQQVTLSCSPISGHRSVSWYQQTPGQGLQFLFEYFSETQRNKGNFPGRFSGRQFSNSRSEMNVSTLELGDSALYLCASSLKSGGTIYNEQFFGPGTRLTVL.

The chain has TRBV7-6 and TRBJ1-1, with D maybe TRBD1 (5 bases). Germline-derived CDR1 and CDR2 are SGHVS and FNYEAQ. The CDR3 has 15 amino acids. V lost 7 bases to trimming and J lost 1 base, with 16 bases between them. The CDR3, as DNA: TGTGCCAGCACCACCCCGACAGTTGGGAACACTGAAGCTTTCTTT. As protein: CASTTPTVGNTEAFF.

The gene calls are TRBV19 and TRBJ1-1; 8 bases are a match to TRBD1. V was clipped by 5 bases and J by 1 base; unmatched bases: 6. The CDR3 sequence is 15 residues long. The germline V gene encodes CDR1 LNHDA and CDR2 SQIVND (reference sequence). For the CDR3, the DNA is TGTGCCAGTAGTCGCCCCGGGACAGGGAACACTGAAGCTTTCTTT. This codes for CASSRPGTGNTEAFF.

This clonotype was observed a few times. This chain links TRBV12-3 or TRBV12-4 with TRBJ2-2; D may be TRBD2 (6 bases). Trimming cost V 3 bases and J 3 bases, with 11 bases left between them. CDR3 length: 15 residues. DNA for the CDR3: TGTGCCAGCAGTTTCCCAGGGAGGTACACCGGGGAGCTGTTTTTT. Its protein product is CASSFPGRYTGELFF.

CDR3 DNA sequence: TGTGCCAGCAGTTACCCCCCTAGTGCGGGGCTGAACACCGGGGAGCTGTTTTTT. Its protein is CASSYPPSAGLNTGELFF. The chain links TRBV6-2 or TRBV6-3 to TRBJ2-2; possibly TRBD2 for D (6 bases). CDR3 length: 18 residues. CDR1 is MNHEY, CDR2 SVGEGT, per germline. V lost 2 bases and J 1 base, leaving 17 bases between the germline ends.

The chain links TRBV11-2 to TRBJ2-3; D is possibly TRBD1 or TRBD2 (5 bases each). This CDR3 has 21 residues. CDR1 is SGHAT and CDR2 is FQNNGV in the germline V gene. V was trimmed by 6 bases and J by 1 base, leaving 32 bases between them. Here the CDR3 DNA reads TGTGCCAGCAGACCCGGGGCGGGCAGGGAAGGCCGTCAGGGCGGCACAGATACGCAGTATTTT. The encoded protein is CASRPGAGREGRQGGTDTQYF.

The chain couples TRBV7-4 to TRBJ1-5, with 7 bases lining up with TRBD1. Per the germline V gene, CDR1 is SGHVT and CDR2 is SQSDAQ. CDR3 length equals 16 residues. Trimming removed 5 bases from V and 7 bases from J; junction bases left unmatched: 14. CDR3: CASSPPNRQGRQPQHF. In DNA, the CDR3 is TGTGCCAGCAGCCCGCCGAACCGACAGGGCCGGCAGCCCCAGCATTTT.

This clonotype was recorded a few times. The V gene is TRBV6-6, the J gene TRBJ2-1, with D possibly matching TRBD2 (5 bases). Germline CDR1 MNHNY, CDR2 SVGAGI (reference sequence). Trimming took 6 bases from V and 0 from J, leaving 15 bases between them. This CDR3 region has 16 residues. The CDR3 DNA follows: TGTGCCAGCAGCCTGAGGGCGGACGGCTCCTACAATGAGCAGTTCTTC. This translates into CASSLRADGSYNEQFF.

This clonotype has a handful of counts. The V gene is TRBV5-6, the J gene TRBJ2-7; D remains unclear. Trimming removed 4 bases at V and 3 bases at J, with 8 bases between. The CDR3 spans 12 residues. Germline V gene sequence: CDR1 SGHDT, CDR2 YYEEEE. The CDR3 DNA follows: TGTGCCAGCAGCCTCCTTAGCTACGAGCAGTACTTC. Protein product: CASSLLSYEQYF.

The CDR3 nucleotides are TGTGCCAGCAGCCCTCTAGCGGGCGGGAGGGAGACCCAGTACTTC. It encodes CASSPLAGGRETQYF. The chain uses TRBV7-4 and TRBJ2-5, with 8 nucleotides matching TRBD2. This CDR3 contains 15 residues. J gave up 5 bases and V 5 bases, and 10 bases lay outside the gene matches. Germline assignment: CDR1 SGHVT and CDR2 SQSDAQ. Drawing the rest from reference TRBV7-4 and TRBJ2-5, the complete variable domain is GAGVSQSPRYKVAKRGRDVALRCDSISGHVTLYWYRQTLGQGSEVLTYSQSDAQRDKSGRPSGRFSAERPERSVSTLKIQRTEQGDSAVYLCASSPLAGGRETQYFGPGTRLLVL.

This clonotype was counted a single time. This chain connects TRBV19 to TRBJ2-5; D possibly matches TRBD1 or TRBD2 (5 bases each). The CDR3 runs 14 residues. Germline assignment: CDR1 LNHDA and CDR2 SQIVND (reference sequence). The germline V and J ends were trimmed by 5 bases and 1 base, with 11 bases remaining between them. This chain's CDR3 is CASSFWGPQETQYF. The CDR3 DNA is TGTGCCAGTAGTTTTTGGGGACCCCAAGAGACCCAGTACTTC.

This clonotype came up many times. This rearrangement joins TRBV7-2 to TRBJ2-7; 7 nucleotides line up with TRBD2. Germline assignment: CDR1 SGHTA and CDR2 FQGNSA. CDR3 length: 14 amino acids. V shed 4 bases and J 6 bases; nucleotides not matched to a gene: 9. The CDR3, as DNA: TGTGCCAGCAGCTCCTGGGACTACCGCGGCGAGCAGTACTTC. Protein product: CASSSWDYRGEQYF.

This clonotype was counted many times. The chain employs TRBV25-1 and TRBJ1-2; 9 nucleotides line up with TRBD1. V lost 4 bases, J lost 4 bases, and 10 bases stayed unmatched. The CDR3 loop spans 16 amino acids. The germline V gene has CDR1 MGHDK and CDR2 SYGVNS. DNA of the CDR3: TGTGCCAGCAGTGGATTCAAGGGACAGGGTTTCTATGGCTACACCTTC. This gives the protein CASSGFKGQGFYGYTF.

The chain couples TRBV7-2 to TRBJ2-7, with D possibly matching TRBD1 (6 bases). V was cut by 5 bases and J by 7 bases, with 12 bases left in between. CDR1 and CDR2 from the germline V gene are SGHTA and FQGNSA. This CDR3 is built from 12 residues. CDR3 residues: CASSLLGAEQYF. The CDR3 bases are TGTGCCAGCAGCCTCCTGGGGGCGGAGCAGTACTTC. The whole variable domain, filled in from reference TRBV7-2 and TRBJ2-7, reads GAGVSQSPSNKVTEKGKDVELRCDPISGHTALYWYRQSLGQGLEFLIYFQGNSAPDKSGLPSDRFSAERTGGSVSTLTIQRTQQEDSAVYLCASSLLGAEQYFGPGTRLTVT.

The chain couples TRBV7-2 to TRBJ1-2; D uncertain. Germline loops: CDR1 SGHTA, CDR2 FQGNSA. Trimming left V 1 base short and J 4 bases short, with 7 bases between. This CDR3 is built from 13 residues. The CDR3 DNA is TGTGCCAGCAGCTTAGAGCAACCCTATGGCTACACCTTC. Its translation: CASSLEQPYGYTF.

This clonotype was counted between two and nine times. The rearrangement joins TRBV18 to TRBJ1-1; tentative D call: TRBD1 (6 bases). The length of the CDR3 is 16 residues. Germline lookup yields CDR1 KGHSH and CDR2 LQKENI. V dropped 4 bases and J dropped 4 bases, with 19 bases sitting between them. CDR3 amino acids: CASSLPLGGTVTEAFF. The CDR3 nucleotides are TGTGCCAGCTCACTCCCCCTGGGGGGCACGGTCACTGAAGCTTTCTTT.

This clonotype was detected only a few times. The V gene is TRBV20-1, the J gene TRBJ2-7; tentatively, D is TRBD1 (9 bases). Trimming pared 5 bases from V and 7 bases from J, leaving 30 bases between. From germline, CDR1 is DFQATT and CDR2 SNEGSKA (reference sequence). This CDR3 spans 17 amino acids. This chain's CDR3 is CSALPYGGDRAGREQYF. CDR3 bases: TGCAGTGCTCTCCCCTACGGGGGGGACAGGGCGGGGAGGGAGCAGTACTTC.

This clonotype has more than one count but fewer than ten. The V gene is TRBV7-9, the J gene TRBJ1-5; 7 bases fit TRBD1. This CDR3 has 16 residues. V shed 4 bases, J shed 2 bases, and the junction held 8 bases outside the gene matches. Germline CDR1 reads SEHNR; CDR2 reads FQNEAQ (reference sequence). CDR3 sequence: CASSSADREGNQPQHF. Here the CDR3 DNA reads TGTGCCAGCAGCTCGGCCGACAGGGAGGGCAATCAGCCCCAGCATTTT.

V usage is TRBV7-9 and J usage is TRBJ2-5; tentatively, D is TRBD1 (6 bases). CDR1 is SEHNR, CDR2 FQNEAQ, per germline (reference sequence). The germline V and J ends were trimmed by 8 bases and 1 base, with 17 bases remaining between them. There are 15 residues in the CDR3. This CDR3 is CASFWKQGTQETQYF. In DNA, the CDR3 is TGTGCCAGCTTCTGGAAGCAGGGGACCCAAGAGACCCAGTACTTC. Full variable domain (missing parts from reference TRBV7-9 and TRBJ2-5): DTGVSQNPRHKITKRGQNVTFRCDPISEHNRLYWYRQTLGQGPEFLTYFQNEAQLEKSRLLSDRFSAERPKGSFSTLEIQRTEQGDSAMYLCASFWKQGTQETQYFGPGTRLLVL.

The chain carries TRBV20-1 and TRBJ2-7; 9 bases are a match to TRBD2. The length of the CDR3 is 15 residues. The trim removed 3 bases at V and 0 bases at J, leaving 6 bases unmatched. Germline lookup yields CDR1 DFQATT and CDR2 SNEGSKA (reference sequence). As DNA, the CDR3 is TGCAGTGCTAGCGGGACTAGCAGCGTCTCCTACGAGCAGTACTTC. The encoded protein is CSASGTSSVSYEQYF.

V usage is TRBV4-2 and J usage is TRBJ2-3; 7 nucleotides match TRBD2. Germline values: CDR1 LGHNA, CDR2 YNFKEQ. J gave up 3 bases and V 0 bases, and 9 bases lay outside the gene matches. The CDR3 extends over 17 amino acids. CDR3 residues: CASSQDLRREKTDTQYF. The DNA for the CDR3 is TGTGCCAGCAGCCAAGATCTGCGGCGGGAGAAAACAGATACGCAGTATTTT.

This clonotype is medium-sized. The genes are TRBV28 and TRBJ2-7; D is possibly TRBD2 (6 bases). The length of the CDR3 is 13 residues. From germline, CDR1 is MDHEN and CDR2 SYDVKM. Deletions cut 7 bases from V and 3 bases from J, with 13 bases between. The CDR3 loop is CASNGGKDYEQYF. The CDR3 DNA reads TGTGCCAGCAACGGAGGGAAGGACTACGAGCAGTACTTC.